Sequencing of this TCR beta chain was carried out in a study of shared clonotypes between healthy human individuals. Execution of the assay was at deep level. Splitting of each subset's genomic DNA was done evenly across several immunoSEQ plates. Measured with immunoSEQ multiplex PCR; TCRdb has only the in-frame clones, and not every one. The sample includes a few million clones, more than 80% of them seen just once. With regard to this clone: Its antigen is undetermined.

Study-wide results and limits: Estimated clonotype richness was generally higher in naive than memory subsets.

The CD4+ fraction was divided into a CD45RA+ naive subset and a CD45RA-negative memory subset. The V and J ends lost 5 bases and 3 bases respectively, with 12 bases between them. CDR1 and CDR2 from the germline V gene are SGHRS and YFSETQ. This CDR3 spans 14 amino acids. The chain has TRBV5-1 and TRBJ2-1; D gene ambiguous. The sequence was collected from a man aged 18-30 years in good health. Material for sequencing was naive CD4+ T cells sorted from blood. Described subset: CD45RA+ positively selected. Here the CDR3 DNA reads TGCGCCAGCAGTCCCCGATGGGGCTACAATGAGCAGTTCTTC. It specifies CASSPRWGYNEQFF.